Given below is one TCR beta chain in context. The target antigen is unknown. The iRepertoire multiplex PCR system with TCR subtype-specific primers built both bulk and single-cell libraries. TCRdb derives one entry per CDR3 protein from the multiplex PCR reads, leaving out DNA. The sample's table shows about 8,300 distinct CDR3 sequences. The sample is drawn from a study of T cells in severe cutaneous drug reactions. Broader study findings: One public TCRbeta CDR3 appeared in all seven blister samples, averaging 13.57%.

Carbamazepine had induced Stevens-Johnson syndrome or toxic epidermal necrolysis in the sequenced donors. This receptor was taken from a human donor with a severe cutaneous adverse drug reaction. The material sequenced was cells from a skin blister.

The CDR3 protein is CASSLGLALGRTDTQYF. The chain uses TRBV5-4 and TRBJ2-3; TCRdb outputs TRBD2, but without DNA this stays unchecked. The CDR3 runs to 17 residues. From germline, CDR1 is SGHNT and CDR2 YYREEE (reference sequence).